The 27 T cell receptor beta chains in this list originate from one sample, sequenced in a study of blood T cell repertoires in COVID-19. Sequencing was performed with immunoSEQ multiplex PCR; in TCRdb, only in-frame clones are kept and a portion is missing. The repertoire holds more than 30,000 clones, 94% seen once, with 3.5% to 5% in the top ten. The sequencing input was peripheral blood. These receptors came from a human donor with active COVID-19. The donor label of this sample is uncertain.

This rearrangement joins TRBV5-6 to TRBJ2-1; tentative D call: TRBD1 (5 bases). The CDR3 spans 14 residues. Trimming removed 3 bases from V and 10 bases from J, with 17 bases in between. Germline values: CDR1 SGHDT, CDR2 YYEEEE. In DNA form, the CDR3 reads TGTGCCAGCAGCTCGGCCCAGGGTCGGCAGGAGCAGTTCTTC. Translated: CASSSAQGRQEQFF.

This sequence joins TRBV11-3 and TRBJ1-2; TRBD1 is a possible D gene (5 bases). V shed 0 bases and J shed 7 bases, with 9 bases lying between them. Germline CDR1 is SGHNT and CDR2 is YENEEA. This CDR3 has 13 residues. For the CDR3, the DNA is TGTGCCAGCAGCTTAGATCCGACAGCTGGCTACACCTTC. Its protein is CASSLDPTAGYTF.

The CDR3 reads CASSFGGQGPEAFF. The CDR3 bases are TGCGCCAGCAGCTTTGGGGGACAGGGCCCTGAAGCTTTCTTT. The rearrangement joins TRBV5-1 to TRBJ1-1; 9 bases align to TRBD1. Germline assignment: CDR1 SGHRS and CDR2 YFSETQ. This CDR3 region has 14 residues. Trimming at V came to 2 bases and at J to 6 bases, leaving 5 bases not matched to a gene.

The chain couples TRBV11-3 to TRBJ2-1, with 9 positions matching TRBD2. In germline, CDR1 is SGHNT, CDR2 YENEEA. J gave up 4 bases and V 1 base, and 14 bases lay outside the gene matches. The CDR3 sequence is 19 residues long. The CDR3 region is CASSLGGGVAGVRYNEQFF. The CDR3 region has the DNA TGTGCCAGCAGCTTAGGGGGGGGAGTAGCGGGAGTTAGGTACAATGAGCAGTTCTTC.

J is TRBJ1-5 and V is TRBV24-1; 9 positions match TRBD1. CDR1 is KGHDR and CDR2 is SFDVKD in the germline V gene. V dropped 5 bases and J dropped 0; count of bases not matched to a gene: 1. The CDR3 totals 15 residues. The CDR3 nucleotides read TGTGCCACCAGTGGACAGGGGGTTAGCAATCAGCCCCAGCATTTT. This sequence encodes CATSGQGVSNQPQHF.

The J gene is TRBJ2-3, the V gene TRBV3-1 (or the pseudogene TRBV3-2), with D unresolved. Germline V gene sequence: CDR1 LGHDT, CDR2 YNNKEL (reference sequence). This CDR3 is 14 amino acids long. The V gene lost 1 base and the J gene lost 10 bases, with 15 bases spanning the gap. The CDR3 bases are TGTGCCAGCAGCCAAGGGAGCATTGGATCTCCGCAGTATTTT. Translation: CASSQGSIGSPQYF.

This chain connects TRBV6-1 to TRBJ1-1, with D perhaps matching TRBD1 (6 bases). Trimming shortened V by 3 bases and J by 4 bases, and 12 bases separated the two germline ends. Germline V gene sequence: CDR1 MNHNS, CDR2 SASEGT. There are 14 residues in the CDR3. This CDR3 is CASSENTGSTEAFF. The DNA for the CDR3 is TGTGCCAGCAGTGAGAATACAGGGAGCACTGAAGCTTTCTTT.

The chain carries TRBV5-8 and TRBJ1-2; D gene unclear. This CDR3 comprises 14 residues. Trimming cost V 0 bases and J 8 bases, with 14 bases left between them. Germline V gives CDR1 SGHTS, CDR2 YDEGEE. The CDR3 nucleotides read TGTGCCAGCAGCTTGGCCGAGGCGGTGAGGGGCTACACCTTC. Translation gives CASSLAEAVRGYTF.

This rearrangement joins TRBV29-1 to TRBJ2-5, with TRBD2 matching over 11 bases. CDR3 length: 15 residues. V gave up 4 bases and J gave up 4 bases; unmatched junction bases: 8. Germline V gives CDR1 SQVTM, CDR2 ANQGSEA. In nucleotides, the CDR3 is TGCAGCGTTGGGGGACTAGCGGTTCTCCTAGAGACCCAGTACTTC. Translated: CSVGGLAVLLETQYF.

J is TRBJ2-5 and V is TRBV3-1 (or the pseudogene TRBV3-2), with 8 bases lining up with TRBD2. The length of the CDR3 is 14 residues. Germline V gives CDR1 LGHDT, CDR2 YNNKEL (reference sequence). V dropped 5 bases and J dropped 1; count of bases not matched to a gene: 3. DNA of the CDR3: TGTGCCAGCAGCGCACTAGCGGCCCAAGAGACCCAGTACTTC. Its translation: CASSALAAQETQYF.

The V and J genes are TRBV28 and TRBJ2-2; D not resolved. Trimming removed 5 bases from V and 3 bases from J, with 19 bases in between. Germline V gives CDR1 MDHEN, CDR2 SYDVKM. The CDR3 totals 17 residues. CDR3 coding DNA: TGTGCCAGCAGTCACCCCGACAAGTTAATATACACCGGGGAGCTGTTTTTT. It specifies CASSHPDKLIYTGELFF.

J is TRBJ2-3 and V is TRBV2; 9 nucleotides align to TRBD1. This CDR3 has 14 residues. V shed 6 bases and J 5 bases; nucleotides not matched to a gene: 6. Germline-derived CDR1 and CDR2 are SNHLY and FYNNEI. The CDR3 here is CASRRDRAGDTQYF. The CDR3 DNA reads as TGTGCCAGCAGGAGGGACAGGGCGGGAGATACGCAGTATTTT.

In nucleotides, the CDR3 is TGTGCCAGCAGTGCACGGGGGGCAGATACGCAGTATTTT. Amino acid sequence: CASSARGADTQYF. V and J are TRBV3-1 (or the pseudogene TRBV3-2) and TRBJ2-3, with 7 bases fitting TRBD2. CDR3 length: 13 residues. In germline, CDR1 is LGHDT, CDR2 YNNKEL (reference sequence). V trimming: 6 bases; J trimming: 4 bases; junction bases outside the gene matches: 4.

This chain links TRBV7-9 with TRBJ1-4; unclear D gene. V was cut by 1 base and J by 5 bases, with 14 bases left in between. The CDR3 loop spans 16 amino acids. Germline values: CDR1 SEHNR, CDR2 FQNEAQ (reference sequence). This CDR3 is CASSLGLSPGNEKLFF. The CDR3 coding sequence is TGTGCCAGCAGCTTAGGGTTATCCCCAGGCAATGAAAAACTGTTTTTT. Combining the CDR3 with reference TRBV7-9 and TRBJ1-4 gives the whole variable domain DTGVSQNPRHKITKRGQNVTFRCDPISEHNRLYWYRQTLGQGPEFLTYFQNEAQLEKSRLLSDRFSAERPKGSFSTLEIQRTEQGDSAMYLCASSLGLSPGNEKLFFGSGTQLSVL.

V gene TRBV19 combines with J gene TRBJ2-1, with a weak D call TRBD2 (5 bases). Germline V gives CDR1 LNHDA, CDR2 SQIVND (reference sequence). V lost 1 base and J 1 base, leaving 8 bases between the germline ends. The CDR3 is 15 amino acids. CDR3 sequence reads: CASSIATRSYNEQFF. CDR3 DNA sequence: TGTGCCAGTAGTATAGCAACTAGATCCTACAATGAGCAGTTCTTC.

J is TRBJ2-3 and V is TRBV4-1; 13 bases are a match to TRBD2. CDR1 MGHRA and CDR2 YSYEKL come from the germline V gene. The CDR3 consists of 18 residues. With 4 bases clipped from V and 0 bases from J, the junction kept 7 bases outside the gene matches. The CDR3 reads CASSRRLAGGASTDTQYF. In DNA form, the CDR3 reads TGCGCCAGCAGCCGAAGACTAGCGGGGGGAGCTAGCACAGATACGCAGTATTTT.

The rearrangement joins TRBV27 to TRBJ1-4; TRBD1 aligns across 7 bases. The CDR3 sequence is 15 residues long. J was trimmed by 10 bases and V by 0 bases; bases with no gene match: 8. Germline CDR1 reads MNHEY; CDR2 reads SMNVEV (reference sequence). The CDR3, as DNA: TGTGCCAGCAGTTTATCCAGGGACAGTACGTTAAAACTGTTTTTT. Translated: CASSLSRDSTLKLFF. Combining the CDR3 with reference TRBV27 and TRBJ1-4 gives the whole variable domain EAQVTQNPRYLITVTGKKLTVTCSQNMNHEYMSWYRQDPGLGLRQIYYSMNVEVTDKGDVPEGYKVSRKEKRNFPLILESPSPNQTSLYFCASSLSRDSTLKLFFGSGTQLSVL.

This chain uses TRBV2 with TRBJ2-3, with 7 bases identical to TRBD2. Germline assignment: CDR1 SNHLY and CDR2 FYNNEI. The junction had 2 bases not matched to a gene; V was cut back by 7 bases and J by 1 base. This CDR3 contains 13 residues. The CDR3 here is CASMAGGTDTQYF. Written as DNA, the CDR3 is TGTGCCAGCATGGCGGGGGGCACAGATACGCAGTATTTT. The whole variable domain, filled in from reference TRBV2 and TRBJ2-3, reads EPEVTQTPSHQVTQMGQEVILRCVPISNHLYFYWYRQILGQKVEFLVSFYNNEISEKSEIFDDQFSVERPDGSNFTLKIRSTKLEDSAMYFCASMAGGTDTQYFGPGTRLTVL.

J is TRBJ2-1 and V is TRBV19, with D unclear. V lost 6 bases to trimming and J lost 4 bases, with 10 bases between them. The germline V gene encodes CDR1 LNHDA and CDR2 SQIVND (reference sequence). CDR3 length: 13 residues. CDR3 sequence: CASRPVGYNEQFF. In DNA, the CDR3 is TGTGCCAGTAGGCCCGTCGGTTACAATGAGCAGTTCTTC. The whole variable domain, filled in from reference TRBV19 and TRBJ2-1, reads DGGITQSPKYLFRKEGQNVTLSCEQNLNHDAMYWYRQDPGQGLRLIYYSQIVNDFQKGDIAEGYSVSREKKESFPLTVTSAQKNPTAFYLCASRPVGYNEQFFGPGTRLTVL.

The V and J genes are TRBV3-1 (or the pseudogene TRBV3-2) and TRBJ2-5; D might be TRBD2 (6 bases). The germline V gene has CDR1 LGHDT and CDR2 YNNKEL (reference sequence). The V and J ends lost 3 bases and 4 bases respectively, with 9 bases between them. The CDR3 extends over 13 amino acids. CDR3 nucleotides: TGTGCCAGCAGCCAGGAGGGTACAGAGACCCAGTACTTC. Translating gives CASSQEGTETQYF.

The chain joins TRBV6-6 to TRBJ1-6, with D perhaps TRBD1 (6 bases). The CDR3 runs to 14 residues. CDR1 is MNHNY and CDR2 is SVGAGI in the germline V gene (reference sequence). The V and J ends lost 0 bases and 8 bases respectively, with 8 bases between them. Here the CDR3 reads CASSYSPGDSPLHF. The CDR3, as DNA: TGTGCCAGCAGTTACTCCCCAGGGGATTCACCCCTCCACTTT.

V usage is TRBV6-5 and J usage is TRBJ1-1; 9 bases align to TRBD1. Germline trimming cut 3 bases from V and 1 base from J; bases unmatched to any gene: 3. The CDR3 is 15 residues long. Germline values: CDR1 MNHEY, CDR2 SVGAGI. This CDR3 is CASSYRDRENTEAFF. The CDR3 region has the DNA TGTGCCAGCAGTTATAGGGACAGGGAGAACACTGAAGCTTTCTTT.

V and J are TRBV6-5 and TRBJ1-1; D perhaps matches TRBD1 (6 bases). Looked up from germline, CDR1 is MNHEY and CDR2 is SVGAGI. There are 13 residues in the CDR3. Trimming shortened V by 8 bases and J by 7 bases, and 17 bases separated the two germline ends. CDR3 in amino acids: CASVAGGGGEAFF. CDR3 nucleotide sequence: TGTGCCAGCGTGGCGGGGGGCGGAGGTGAAGCTTTCTTT.

The chain joins TRBV9 to TRBJ2-2; D perhaps matches TRBD2 (7 bases). The CDR3 has 18 residues. The V end lost 1 base, the J end lost 2 bases, and 18 bases lay between the germline ends. CDR1 SGDLS and CDR2 YYNGEE come from the germline V gene. The DNA of the CDR3 is TGTGCCAGCAGCGTACTCCTAGGTGCGGGGGCCAACACCGGGGAGCTGTTTTTT. It encodes CASSVLLGAGANTGELFF.

The genes are TRBV18 and TRBJ1-2; D uncertain. This CDR3 is built from 15 residues. V was trimmed by 3 bases and J by 7 bases, leaving 18 bases between them. Looked up from germline, CDR1 is KGHSH and CDR2 is LQKENI. The CDR3 bases are TGTGCCAGCTCACCGGAGGTTCCCAGCGGTGGTGGCTACACCTTC. Amino acids: CASSPEVPSGGGYTF.

V usage is TRBV7-2 and J usage is TRBJ2-2; unclear D gene. The CDR3 length is 12 residues. V lost 1 base and J 7 bases, leaving 4 bases between the germline ends. Per germline, CDR1 SGHTA and CDR2 FQGNSA. In DNA form, the CDR3 reads TGTGCCAGCAGCTTAGAGCTCGGGGAGCTGTTTTTT. Amino acids: CASSLELGELFF.

The CDR3 nucleotides are TGTGCCAGCAGGCGGACAGGGACCTACGAGCAGTACTTC. Its protein product is CASRRTGTYEQYF. The J gene is TRBJ2-7, the V gene TRBV28, with TRBD1 identical over 8 bases. The CDR3 covers 13 residues. Germline trimming cut 6 bases from V and 2 bases from J; bases unmatched to any gene: 3. In germline, CDR1 is MDHEN, CDR2 SYDVKM.